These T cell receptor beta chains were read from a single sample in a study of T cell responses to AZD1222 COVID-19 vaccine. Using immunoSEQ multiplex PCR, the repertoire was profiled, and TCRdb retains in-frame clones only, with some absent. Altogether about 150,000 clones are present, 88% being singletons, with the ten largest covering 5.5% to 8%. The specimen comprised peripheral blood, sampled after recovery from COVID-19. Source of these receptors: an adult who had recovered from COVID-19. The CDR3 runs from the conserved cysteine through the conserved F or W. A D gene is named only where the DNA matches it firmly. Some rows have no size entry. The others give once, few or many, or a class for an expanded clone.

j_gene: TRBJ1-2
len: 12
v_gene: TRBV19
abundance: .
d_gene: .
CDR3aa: CASTVRGSAYTF
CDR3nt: TGTGCCAGTACGGTGAGAGGGAGCGCTTACACCTTC

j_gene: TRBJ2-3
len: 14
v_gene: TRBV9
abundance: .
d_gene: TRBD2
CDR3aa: CASSSGLQPDTQYF
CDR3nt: TGTGCCAGCAGCTCGGGACTACAACCAGATACGCAGTATTTT

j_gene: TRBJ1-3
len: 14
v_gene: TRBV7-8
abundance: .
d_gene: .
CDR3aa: CASSLREDGNTIYF
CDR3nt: TGTGCCAGCAGCTTACGGGAGGATGGAAACACCATATATTTT

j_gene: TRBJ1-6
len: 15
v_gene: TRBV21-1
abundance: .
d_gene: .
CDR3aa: CASSKIRANNSPLHF
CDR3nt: TGTGCCAGCAGCAAAATCAGGGCCAATAATTCACCCCTCCACTTT

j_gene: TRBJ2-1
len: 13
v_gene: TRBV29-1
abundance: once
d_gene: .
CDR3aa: CSVVGRGLNEQFF
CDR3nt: TGCAGCGTTGTGGGCAGGGGCCTTAATGAGCAGTTCTTC

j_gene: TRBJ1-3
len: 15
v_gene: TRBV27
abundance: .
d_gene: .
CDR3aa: CASSINRDSGNTIYF
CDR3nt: TGTGCCAGCAGCATCAACAGGGATTCAGGAAACACCATATATTTT

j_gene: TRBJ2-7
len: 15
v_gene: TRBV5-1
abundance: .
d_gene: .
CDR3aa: CASSLDAGGFYEQYF
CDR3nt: TGCGCCAGCAGCTTGGACGCCGGAGGCTTTTACGAGCAGTACTTC

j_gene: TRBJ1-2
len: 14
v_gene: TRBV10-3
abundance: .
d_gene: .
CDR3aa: CAISESQGDEGYTF
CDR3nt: TGTGCCATCAGTGAGTCTCAGGGTGATGAGGGCTACACCTTC

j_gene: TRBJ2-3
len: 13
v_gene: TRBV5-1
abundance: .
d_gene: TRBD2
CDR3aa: CASRRESRDTQYF
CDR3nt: TGCGCCAGCAGGCGGGAGAGTCGAGATACGCAGTATTTT

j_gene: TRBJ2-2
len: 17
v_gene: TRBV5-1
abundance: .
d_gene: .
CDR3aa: CASSFYVGGLNTGELFF
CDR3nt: TGCGCCAGCAGCTTTTACGTCGGGGGCCTGAACACCGGGGAGCTGTTTTTT

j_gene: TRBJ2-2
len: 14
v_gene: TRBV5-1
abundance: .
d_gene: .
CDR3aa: CASSRGADTGELFF
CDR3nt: TGCGCCAGCAGCCGGGGGGCGGACACCGGGGAGCTGTTTTTT

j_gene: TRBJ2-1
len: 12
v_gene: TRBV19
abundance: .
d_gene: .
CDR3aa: CASTDINNEQFF
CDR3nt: TGTGCCAGTACTGACATTAACAATGAGCAGTTCTTC

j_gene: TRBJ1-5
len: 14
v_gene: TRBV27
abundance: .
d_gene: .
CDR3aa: CASRRSGGNQPQHF
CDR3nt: TGTGCCAGCAGGAGATCGGGAGGCAATCAGCCCCAGCATTTT

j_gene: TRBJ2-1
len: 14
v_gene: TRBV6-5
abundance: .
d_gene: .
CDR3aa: CASTQRGITNEQFF
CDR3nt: TGTGCCAGCACCCAGAGGGGAATTACCAATGAGCAGTTCTTC

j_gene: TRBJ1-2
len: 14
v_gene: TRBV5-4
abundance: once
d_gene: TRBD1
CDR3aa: CASSLDGTEGGYTF
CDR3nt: TGTGCCAGCAGCTTGGACGGGACAGAGGGTGGCTACACCTTC

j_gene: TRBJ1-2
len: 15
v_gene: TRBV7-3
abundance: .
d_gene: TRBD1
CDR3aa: CASSLAGTADYGYTF
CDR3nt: TGTGCCAGCAGCTTAGCCGGGACAGCGGACTATGGCTACACCTTC

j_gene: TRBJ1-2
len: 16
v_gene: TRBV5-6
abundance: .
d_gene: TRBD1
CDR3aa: CASSLLEGQGRRGYTF
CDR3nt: TGTGCCAGCAGCTTGTTGGAGGGACAGGGGAGACGAGGCTACACCTTC

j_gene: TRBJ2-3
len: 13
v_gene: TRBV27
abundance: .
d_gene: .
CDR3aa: CASSLQGADTQYF
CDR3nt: TGTGCCAGCAGTTTACAGGGTGCAGATACGCAGTATTTT

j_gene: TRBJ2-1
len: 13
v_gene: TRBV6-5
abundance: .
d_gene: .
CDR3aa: CASSEGGYNEQFF
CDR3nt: TGTGCCAGCAGCGAGGGGGGCTACAATGAGCAGTTCTTC

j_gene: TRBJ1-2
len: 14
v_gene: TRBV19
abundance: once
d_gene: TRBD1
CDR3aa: CASSDRGGNYGYTF
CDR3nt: TGTGCCAGTAGCGACAGGGGAGGTAACTATGGCTACACCTTC

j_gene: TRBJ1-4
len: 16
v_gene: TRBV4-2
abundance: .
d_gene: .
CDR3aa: CASSQEGGAPNEKLFF
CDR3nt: TGTGCCAGCAGCCAAGAAGGGGGGGCGCCTAATGAAAAACTGTTTTTT

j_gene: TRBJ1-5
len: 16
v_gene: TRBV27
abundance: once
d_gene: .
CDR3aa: CASSSLRGDSNQPQHF
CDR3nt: TGTGCCAGCAGTTCACTGAGGGGGGATAGCAATCAGCCCCAGCATTTT

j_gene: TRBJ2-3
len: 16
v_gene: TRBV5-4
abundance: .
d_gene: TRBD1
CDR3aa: CASSLGGQGDTDTQYF
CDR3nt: TGTGCCAGCAGCTTGGGGGGACAGGGGGACACAGATACGCAGTATTTT

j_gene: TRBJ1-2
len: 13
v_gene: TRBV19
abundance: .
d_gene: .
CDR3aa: CASSTSLGSGYTF
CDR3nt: TGTGCCAGTAGTACCTCCCTAGGGTCTGGCTACACCTTC

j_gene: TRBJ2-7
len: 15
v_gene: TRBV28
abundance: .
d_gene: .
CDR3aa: CATQHGDFSSYEQYF
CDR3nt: TGTGCCACCCAGCACGGGGATTTCAGCTCCTACGAGCAGTACTTC

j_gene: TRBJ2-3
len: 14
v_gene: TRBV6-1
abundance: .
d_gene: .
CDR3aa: CASSTGLSTDTQYF
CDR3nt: TGTGCCAGCAGCACGGGACTCTCCACAGATACGCAGTATTTT

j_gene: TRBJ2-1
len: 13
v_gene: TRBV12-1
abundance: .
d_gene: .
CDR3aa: CASRLDRGDEQFF
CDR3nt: TGTGCCAGCAGACTGGACAGGGGCGATGAGCAGTTCTTC

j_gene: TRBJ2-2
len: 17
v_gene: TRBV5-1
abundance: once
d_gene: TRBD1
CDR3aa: CASSPTLTGWGTGELFF
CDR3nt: TGCGCCAGCAGCCCGACCTTGACAGGGTGGGGCACCGGGGAGCTGTTTTTT

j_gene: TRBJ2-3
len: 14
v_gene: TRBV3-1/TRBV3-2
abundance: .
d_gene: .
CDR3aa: CASSQSISTDTQYF
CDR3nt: TGTGCCAGCAGCCAATCAATTTCGACGGATACGCAGTATTTT

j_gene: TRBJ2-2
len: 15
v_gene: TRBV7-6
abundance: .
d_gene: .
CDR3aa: CASSLQGPRTGELFF
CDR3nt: TGTGCCAGCAGCTTGCAGGGACCTCGCACCGGGGAGCTGTTTTTT

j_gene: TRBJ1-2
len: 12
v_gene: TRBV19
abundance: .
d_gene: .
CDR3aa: CASSMPVYGYTF
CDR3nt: TGTGCCAGTAGTATGCCCGTCTATGGCTACACCTTC

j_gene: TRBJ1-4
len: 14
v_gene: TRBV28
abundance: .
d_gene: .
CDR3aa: CASTSGGIGEKLFF
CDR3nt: TGTGCCAGCACCTCGGGGGGTATAGGTGAAAAACTGTTTTTT

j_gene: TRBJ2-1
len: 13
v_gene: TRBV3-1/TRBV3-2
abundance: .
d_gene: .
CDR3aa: CASSQDSSGEQFF
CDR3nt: TGTGCCAGCAGCCAAGATTCTTCGGGTGAGCAGTTCTTC

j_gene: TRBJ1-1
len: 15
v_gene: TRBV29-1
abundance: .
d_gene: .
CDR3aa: CSVEPGWAMNTEAFF
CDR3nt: TGCAGCGTCGAACCGGGGTGGGCCATGAACACTGAAGCTTTCTTT

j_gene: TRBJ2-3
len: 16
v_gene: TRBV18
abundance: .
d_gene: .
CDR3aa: CASSPSGGTSTDTQYF
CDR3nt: TGTGCCAGCTCACCGTCGGGCGGGACTAGCACAGATACGCAGTATTTT

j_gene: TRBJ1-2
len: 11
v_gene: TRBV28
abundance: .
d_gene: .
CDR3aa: CASSTWGGYTF
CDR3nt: TGTGCCAGTTCTACGTGGGGGGGCTACACCTTC

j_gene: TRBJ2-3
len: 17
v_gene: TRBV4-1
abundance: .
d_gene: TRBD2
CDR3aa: CASSHTTGTSFADTQYF
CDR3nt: TGCGCCAGCAGCCACACAACGGGGACTAGCTTTGCAGATACGCAGTATTTT

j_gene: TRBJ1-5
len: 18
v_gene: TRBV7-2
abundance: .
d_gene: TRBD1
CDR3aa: CASSLGQGATLSNQPQHF
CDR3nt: TGTGCCAGCAGCCTGGGACAGGGGGCGACTCTTAGCAATCAGCCCCAGCATTTT

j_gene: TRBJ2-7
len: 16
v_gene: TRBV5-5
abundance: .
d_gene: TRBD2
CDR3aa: CASTLGLAASRNEQYF
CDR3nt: TGTGCCAGCACCCTTGGACTAGCGGCTTCGAGGAACGAGCAGTACTTC

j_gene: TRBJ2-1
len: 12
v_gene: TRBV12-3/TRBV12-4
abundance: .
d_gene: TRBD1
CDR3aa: CASTLTGFEQFF
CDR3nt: TGTGCCAGCACTCTGACAGGGTTCGAGCAGTTCTTC

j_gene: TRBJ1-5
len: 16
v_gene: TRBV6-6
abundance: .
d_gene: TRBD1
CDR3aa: CASSTWTGNSNQPQHF
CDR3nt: TGTGCCAGCAGTACCTGGACAGGGAATAGCAATCAGCCCCAGCATTTT

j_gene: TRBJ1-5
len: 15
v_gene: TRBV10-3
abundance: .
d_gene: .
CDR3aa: CAISESIGEYQPQHF
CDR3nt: TGTGCCATCAGTGAGTCAATCGGGGAATATCAGCCCCAGCATTTT

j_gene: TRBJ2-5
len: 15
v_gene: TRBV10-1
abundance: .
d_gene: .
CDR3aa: CASSDPVRGEETQYF
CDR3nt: TGCGCCAGCAGTGACCCCGTCAGGGGGGAAGAGACCCAGTACTTC

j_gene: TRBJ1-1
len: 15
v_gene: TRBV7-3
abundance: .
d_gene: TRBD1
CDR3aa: CASSPITGGPTEAFF
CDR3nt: TGTGCCAGCAGCCCGATAACAGGGGGCCCCACTGAAGCTTTCTTT

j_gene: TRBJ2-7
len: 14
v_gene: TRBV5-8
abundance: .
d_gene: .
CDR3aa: CASSLRQAHNEQYF
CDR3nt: TGTGCCAGCAGCTTGCGGCAAGCACACAACGAGCAGTACTTC

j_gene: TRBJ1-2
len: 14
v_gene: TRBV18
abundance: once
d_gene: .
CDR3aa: CASSPSRGFGGYTF
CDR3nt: TGTGCCAGCTCACCATCAAGGGGGTTTGGTGGCTACACCTTC

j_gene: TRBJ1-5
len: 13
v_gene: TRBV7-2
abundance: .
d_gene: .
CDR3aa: CASSLRRVQPQHF
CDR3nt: TGTGCCAGCAGCTTAAGGAGGGTGCAGCCCCAGCATTTT

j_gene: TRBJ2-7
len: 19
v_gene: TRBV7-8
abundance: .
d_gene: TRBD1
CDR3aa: CASSLLPAPGQGRRYEQYF
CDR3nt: TGTGCCAGCAGCTTACTCCCCGCCCCGGGACAGGGACGTCGCTACGAGCAGTACTTC

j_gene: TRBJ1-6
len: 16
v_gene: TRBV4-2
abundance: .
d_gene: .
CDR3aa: CASSPSRAEYNSPLHF
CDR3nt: TGTGCCAGCAGCCCATCAAGGGCAGAATATAATTCACCCCTCCACTTT